The clone carrying this T cell receptor beta chain was counted once. What it recognizes is unknown. 60 Vbeta and 13 Jbeta primers were used in PCR. Authors' methods: Per a later analysis, the number of unique TCR beta chains was around 80 million, of which 9 million to 14 million were shared. The repertoire was sequenced with immunoSEQ multiplex PCR; TCRdb's copy has only in-frame clones and lacks some. V and J calls and clone size come straight from that table; D and trimming were deduced from the DNA. The sample has roughly 50,000 clones; less than 85% are singletons. This record belongs to a study of cytomegalovirus exposure and HLA in healthy donors. Study outcomes and limitations: An analysis done earlier found most TCR beta V segments productive about 90% or about 30% of the time. A later analysis reportedly identified an Asian-associated ancestry cluster as carrying fewer N-insertions than the 666-donor mean. Donor immune exposure was known only as CMV serostatus.

Trimming left V 6 bases short and J 4 bases short, with 7 bases between. The CDR3 is 12 amino acids. Germline CDR1 is MDHEN and CDR2 is SYDVKM. Sequencing was carried out using PBMCs. V usage is TRBV28 and J usage is TRBJ1-5; D uncertain. The TCR sequence derives from a woman younger than 35 in good health and CMV-seronegative. CDR3 sequence: CASREGNQPQHF. The CDR3 region has the DNA TGTGCCAGCAGAGAGGGAAATCAGCCCCAGCATTTT. Full variable domain (rest looked up from reference TRBV28 and TRBJ1-5): DVKVTQSSRYLVKRTGEKVFLECVQDMDHENMFWYRQDPGLGLRLIYFSYDVKMKEKGDIPEGYSVSREKKERFSLILESASTNQTSMYLCASREGNQPQHFGDGTRLSIL.